Listed below are T cell receptor beta chains from one sample, sequenced in a study of blood T cells in healthy people across ages. TCRdb ran MiXCR on the 5' RACE reads and lists one entry per CDR3 protein. The repertoire holds 1.6 million or so distinct CDR3 sequences, about 35% seen once, with approximately 10% in the top ten. The sample consisted of blood. The receptors stem from a woman younger than 45 in good health. CDR3s include the opening cysteine and the closing phenylalanine or tryptophan. A D gene is named only where the DNA matches it firmly. Clone size is stated in some rows and not others, as once, few, many or a class when expanded.

abundance: many
v_gene: TRBV29-1
j_gene: TRBJ2-7
d_gene: -
CDR3aa: CSVRGPSAKSSYEQYF
CDR3nt: TGCAGCGTTAGGGGGCCTAGCGCTAAGAGCTCCTACGAGCAGTACTTC

abundance: many
v_gene: TRBV6-1
j_gene: TRBJ2-7
d_gene: -
CDR3aa: CASGLSYEQYF
CDR3nt: TGTGCCAGCGGGCTTTCCTACGAGCAGTACTTC

abundance: few
v_gene: TRBV20-1
j_gene: TRBJ1-2
d_gene: -
CDR3aa: CSARPGRGDYGYTF
CDR3nt: TGCAGTGCTAGACCGGGGAGGGGTGACTATGGCTACACCTTC

abundance: -
v_gene: TRBV5-1
j_gene: TRBJ1-2
d_gene: -
CDR3aa: CASSLNSNCGYTF
CDR3nt: TGCGCCAGCAGCTTGAATTCTAACTGTGGCTACACCTTC

abundance: many
v_gene: TRBV24-1
j_gene: TRBJ2-1
d_gene: -
CDR3aa: CATSEYNEQFF
CDR3nt: TGTGCCACCAGTGAGTACAATGAGCAGTTCTTC

abundance: many
v_gene: TRBV12-3/TRBV12-4
j_gene: TRBJ1-2
d_gene: -
CDR3aa: CASSLAGTNYGYTF
CDR3nt: TGTGCCAGCAGTTTAGCGGGGACTAACTATGGCTACACCTTC

abundance: many
v_gene: TRBV7-9
j_gene: TRBJ1-1
d_gene: -
CDR3aa: CASSSRGRNTEAFF
CDR3nt: TGTGCCAGCAGCTCACGGGGGAGAAACACTGAAGCTTTCTTT

abundance: -
v_gene: TRBV29-1
j_gene: TRBJ2-7
d_gene: -
CDR3aa: CSAASQGIYSEQYF
CDR3nt: TGCAGCGCCGCCTCACAGGGAATTTATTCCGAGCAGTACTTC

abundance: few
v_gene: TRBV13
j_gene: TRBJ2-3
d_gene: TRBD2
CDR3aa: CASSTSGGIYTQYF
CDR3nt: TGTGCCAGCAGCACTAGCGGGGGGATCTATACGCAGTATTTT

abundance: -
v_gene: TRBV6-5
j_gene: TRBJ2-7
d_gene: TRBD1
CDR3aa: CASSSRGLEGLISDEQYF
CDR3nt: TGTGCCAGCAGTTCCAGGGGGCTAGAGGGCCTTATAAGTGACGAGCAGTACTTC

abundance: -
v_gene: TRBV20-1
j_gene: TRBJ2-7
d_gene: TRBD2
CDR3aa: CSAQGAPIIAGVSYEQYF
CDR3nt: TGCAGTGCCCAGGGCGCCCCGATTATAGCGGGGGTCAGCTACGAGCAGTACTTC

abundance: few
v_gene: TRBV29-1
j_gene: TRBJ2-2
d_gene: -
CDR3aa: CSVRQGLVRTGELFF
CDR3nt: TGCAGCGTTAGACAAGGATTAGTGAGGACCGGGGAGCTGTTTTTT

abundance: -
v_gene: TRBV28
j_gene: TRBJ2-7
d_gene: TRBD2
CDR3aa: CASSLLAGGKTYEQYF
CDR3nt: TGTGCCAGCAGTTTGTTAGCGGGAGGGAAAACCTACGAGCAGTACTTC

abundance: -
v_gene: TRBV7-2
j_gene: TRBJ2-1
d_gene: -
CDR3aa: CASSLNAGNEQFF
CDR3nt: TGTGCCAGCAGCTTAAACGCCGGGAATGAGCAGTTCTTC

abundance: -
v_gene: TRBV7-3
j_gene: TRBJ1-1
d_gene: -
CDR3aa: CASSKTRNTEAFF
CDR3nt: TGTGCCAGCAGCAAAACACGGAACACTGAAGCTTTCTTT

abundance: -
v_gene: TRBV7-3
j_gene: TRBJ2-3
d_gene: TRBD2
CDR3aa: CASSLGSGRKGDTQYF
CDR3nt: TGTGCCAGCAGCTTAGGTAGCGGGAGAAAGGGGGATACGCAGTATTTT

abundance: -
v_gene: TRBV5-6
j_gene: TRBJ2-5
d_gene: TRBD2
CDR3aa: CASSRGGGAVVETQYF
CDR3nt: TGTGCCAGCAGCCGTGGCGGGGGGGCGGTAGTAGAGACCCAGTACTTC

abundance: few
v_gene: TRBV3-1
j_gene: TRBJ2-7
d_gene: TRBD1
CDR3aa: CANSQGTGVHEQYF
CDR3nt: TGTGCCAACAGCCAAGGGACAGGGGTCCACGAGCAGTACTTC

abundance: few
v_gene: TRBV6-6
j_gene: TRBJ1-6
d_gene: TRBD1
CDR3aa: CASSRPPGQGSNSPLHF
CDR3nt: TGTGCCAGCAGTCGACCGCCGGGACAGGGTTCCAATTCACCCCTCCACTTT

abundance: once
v_gene: TRBV5-1
j_gene: TRBJ2-3
d_gene: -
CDR3aa: CASSLRPNPSDTQYF
CDR3nt: TGCGCCAGCAGCTTGAGGCCCAACCCATCAGATACGCAGTATTTT

abundance: many
v_gene: TRBV12-3/TRBV12-4
j_gene: TRBJ2-6
d_gene: -
CDR3aa: CASSPSGLAGANVLTF
CDR3nt: TGTGCCAGCAGTCCTTCGGGATTGGCTGGGGCCAACGTCCTGACTTTC

abundance: -
v_gene: TRBV20-1
j_gene: TRBJ1-2
d_gene: -
CDR3aa: CSAKHGREGYTF
CDR3nt: TGCAGTGCGAAACATGGCAGGGAAGGCTACACCTTC

abundance: -
v_gene: TRBV5-4
j_gene: TRBJ1-4
d_gene: -
CDR3aa: CASSSMNQGGEKLFF
CDR3nt: TGTGCCAGCAGCTCAATGAACCAGGGAGGCGAAAAACTGTTTTTT

abundance: many
v_gene: TRBV4-1
j_gene: TRBJ2-3
d_gene: -
CDR3aa: CASSQEPPSDTQYF
CDR3nt: TGCGCCAGCAGCCAAGAACCCCCGTCGGATACGCAGTATTTT

abundance: many
v_gene: TRBV12-3/TRBV12-4
j_gene: TRBJ2-5
d_gene: -
CDR3aa: CASSLQGWRQETQYF
CDR3nt: TGTGCCAGCAGTTTGCAGGGCTGGAGACAAGAGACCCAGTACTTC

abundance: few
v_gene: TRBV6-1
j_gene: TRBJ1-5
d_gene: -
CDR3aa: CASSEGPMGNQPQHF
CDR3nt: TGTGCCAGCAGTGAAGGACCCATGGGCAATCAGCCCCAGCATTTT

abundance: many
v_gene: TRBV9
j_gene: TRBJ2-7
d_gene: -
CDR3aa: CASSVDVGGQDYEQYF
CDR3nt: TGTGCCAGCAGCGTAGATGTCGGGGGGCAGGACTACGAGCAGTACTTC

abundance: -
v_gene: TRBV3-1
j_gene: TRBJ1-1
d_gene: -
CDR3aa: CASTNRARGPEAFF
CDR3nt: TGTGCCAGCACCAACCGGGCCCGAGGCCCTGAAGCTTTCTTT

abundance: few
v_gene: TRBV20-1
j_gene: TRBJ2-1
d_gene: TRBD2
CDR3aa: CSAPRLAGASYNEQFF
CDR3nt: TGCAGTGCCCCTCGACTAGCGGGGGCATCCTACAATGAGCAGTTCTTC

abundance: -
v_gene: TRBV4-1
j_gene: TRBJ1-2
d_gene: -
CDR3aa: CASSQVYKELGYTF
CDR3nt: TGCGCCAGCAGCCAAGTCTACAAGGAGCTTGGCTACACCTTC

abundance: -
v_gene: TRBV12-3/TRBV12-4
j_gene: TRBJ2-7
d_gene: -
CDR3aa: CASSFEGLRDEQYF
CDR3nt: TGTGCCAGCAGTTTCGAAGGACTACGCGACGAGCAGTACTTC

abundance: -
v_gene: TRBV5-5
j_gene: TRBJ2-3
d_gene: -
CDR3aa: CASSLRLLGGPDTQYF
CDR3nt: TGTGCCAGCAGCTTGCGGCTACTCGGAGGCCCAGATACGCAGTATTTT

abundance: -
v_gene: TRBV9
j_gene: TRBJ2-3
d_gene: -
CDR3aa: CASSVDSGIYDTQYF
CDR3nt: TGTGCCAGCAGCGTAGATTCTGGTATCTACGATACGCAGTATTTT

abundance: -
v_gene: TRBV3-1
j_gene: TRBJ2-7
d_gene: TRBD2
CDR3aa: CASTKKSGGSAYEQYF
CDR3nt: TGTGCCAGCACAAAGAAGTCGGGGGGATCGGCTTACGAGCAGTACTTC

abundance: -
v_gene: TRBV28
j_gene: TRBJ1-6
d_gene: -
CDR3aa: CASSFGGLVSPLHF
CDR3nt: TGTGCCAGCAGTTTTGGGGGGCTGGTTTCACCCCTCCACTTT

abundance: few
v_gene: TRBV20-1
j_gene: TRBJ2-5
d_gene: -
CDR3aa: CSARDLGAQETQYF
CDR3nt: TGCAGTGCTAGAGATCTGGGGGCACAAGAGACCCAGTACTTC

abundance: -
v_gene: TRBV24-1
j_gene: TRBJ2-1
d_gene: TRBD2
CDR3aa: CATSDSMPGTIFNEQFF
CDR3nt: TGTGCCACCAGTGATTCCATGCCCGGGACTATCTTCAATGAGCAGTTCTTC

abundance: -
v_gene: TRBV7-9
j_gene: TRBJ2-7
d_gene: TRBD1
CDR3aa: CASSDRANRYEQYF
CDR3nt: TGTGCCAGCTCCGACAGGGCGAATCGCTACGAGCAGTACTTC

abundance: -
v_gene: TRBV2
j_gene: TRBJ2-3
d_gene: -
CDR3aa: CASSTGSGDTQYF
CDR3nt: TGTGCCAGCAGTACAGGGTCAGGAGATACGCAGTATTTT

abundance: -
v_gene: TRBV7-9
j_gene: TRBJ2-7
d_gene: TRBD2
CDR3aa: CASSSSKRTSGITYEQYF
CDR3nt: TGTGCCAGCAGCTCCTCGAAACGGACTAGCGGGATTACCTACGAGCAGTACTTC

abundance: few
v_gene: TRBV7-9
j_gene: TRBJ1-2
d_gene: -
CDR3aa: CASRVGRQPIYGYTF
CDR3nt: TGTGCCAGCAGAGTAGGACGGCAGCCGATCTATGGCTACACCTTC

abundance: few
v_gene: TRBV5-5
j_gene: TRBJ2-5
d_gene: -
CDR3aa: CASSLSATREETQYF
CDR3nt: TGTGCCAGCAGCTTGTCCGCAACCCGGGAAGAGACCCAGTACTTC

abundance: few
v_gene: TRBV20-1
j_gene: TRBJ2-1
d_gene: -
CDR3aa: CSARDYDEQFF
CDR3nt: TGCAGTGCTAGAGATTATGATGAGCAGTTCTTC

abundance: -
v_gene: TRBV10-2
j_gene: TRBJ1-6
d_gene: -
CDR3aa: CASSDRNTGFWSPLHF
CDR3nt: TGCGCCAGCAGTGATAGGAACACTGGATTTTGGTCACCCCTCCACTTT

abundance: -
v_gene: TRBV27
j_gene: TRBJ1-5
d_gene: -
CDR3aa: CASRQGKSNQPQHF
CDR3nt: TGTGCCAGCAGACAGGGAAAGAGCAATCAGCCCCAGCATTTT

abundance: -
v_gene: TRBV3-1
j_gene: TRBJ2-7
d_gene: -
CDR3aa: CASSQDMAPFLSYEQYF
CDR3nt: TGTGCCAGCAGCCAAGATATGGCGCCCTTCCTCTCCTACGAGCAGTACTTC

abundance: -
v_gene: TRBV27
j_gene: TRBJ1-2
d_gene: -
CDR3aa: CASSPYTANYGCTF
CDR3nt: TGTGCCAGCAGTCCCTACACAGCTAACTATGGCTGCACCTTC

abundance: once
v_gene: TRBV5-1
j_gene: TRBJ1-6
d_gene: TRBD1
CDR3aa: CASSLLNRGSSNSPLHF
CDR3nt: TGCGCCAGCAGCTTACTAAACAGGGGGTCAAGTAATTCACCCCTCCACTTT

abundance: -
v_gene: TRBV12-3/TRBV12-4
j_gene: TRBJ2-7
d_gene: TRBD1
CDR3aa: CASSRDRGNEQYF
CDR3nt: TGTGCCAGCAGTAGGGACAGGGGGAACGAGCAGTACTTC

abundance: many
v_gene: TRBV4-2
j_gene: TRBJ2-1
d_gene: TRBD2
CDR3aa: CASSQEILVSGVGNEQFF
CDR3nt: TGTGCCAGCAGCCAGGAGATCCTCGTTAGCGGGGTGGGAAATGAGCAGTTCTTC

abundance: few
v_gene: TRBV6-2/TRBV6-3
j_gene: TRBJ2-2
d_gene: TRBD2
CDR3aa: CASSYSASGSYTGELFF
CDR3nt: TGTGCCAGCAGTTACTCCGCTAGCGGGAGCTACACCGGGGAGCTGTTTTTT

abundance: -
v_gene: TRBV20-1
j_gene: TRBJ1-1
d_gene: -
CDR3aa: CSAPSVAYTEAFF
CDR3nt: TGCAGTGCCCCGAGCGTAGCCTACACTGAAGCTTTCTTT

abundance: -
v_gene: TRBV20-1
j_gene: TRBJ2-7
d_gene: TRBD1
CDR3aa: CSARDGEGGGYEQYF
CDR3nt: TGCAGTGCTAGAGATGGGGAAGGGGGCGGATACGAGCAGTACTTC

abundance: many
v_gene: TRBV5-1
j_gene: TRBJ2-5
d_gene: TRBD1
CDR3aa: CASSLLDRDIETQYF
CDR3nt: TGCGCCAGCAGCTTGCTCGACAGGGATATCGAGACCCAGTACTTC

abundance: -
v_gene: TRBV9
j_gene: TRBJ1-2
d_gene: -
CDR3aa: CASTRQGYGYTF
CDR3nt: TGTGCCAGCACCAGACAAGGCTATGGCTACACCTTC

abundance: few
v_gene: TRBV5-1
j_gene: TRBJ2-3
d_gene: -
CDR3aa: CASSLAQTDTQYF
CDR3nt: TGCGCCAGCAGCTTGGCCCAGACAGATACGCAGTATTTT